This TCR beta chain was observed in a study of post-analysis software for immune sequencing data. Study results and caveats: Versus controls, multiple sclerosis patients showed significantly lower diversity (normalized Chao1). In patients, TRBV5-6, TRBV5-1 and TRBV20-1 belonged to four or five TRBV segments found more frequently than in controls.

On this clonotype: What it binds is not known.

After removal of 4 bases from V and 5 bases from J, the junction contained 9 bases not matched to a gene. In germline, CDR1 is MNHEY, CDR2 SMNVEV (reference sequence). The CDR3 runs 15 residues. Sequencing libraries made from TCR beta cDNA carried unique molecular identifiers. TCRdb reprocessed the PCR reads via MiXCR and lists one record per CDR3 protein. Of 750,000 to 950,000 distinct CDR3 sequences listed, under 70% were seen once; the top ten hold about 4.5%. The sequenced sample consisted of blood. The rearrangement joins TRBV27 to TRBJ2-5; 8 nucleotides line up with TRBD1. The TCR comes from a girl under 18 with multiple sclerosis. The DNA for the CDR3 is TGTGCCAGCAGTTCGCCCTCGACAGGGGCCGAGACCCAGTACTTC. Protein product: CASSSPSTGAETQYF.